This T cell receptor beta chain was recorded in a study of coeliac disease. Whole-study findings and limits: Intraepithelial and lamina propria fractions were not highly pure. Control samples showed higher TRB and TRG clonality than intraepithelial and lamina propria samples in active celiac disease. Published gliadin-specific TRB sequences appeared in 9 of 18 coeliac samples, 1 of 6 controls. Unbiased detection of gliadin-specific T cells was judged not feasible with this approach.

In the case of this clone: Its antigen is not known.

V was clipped by 6 bases and J by 6 bases; unmatched bases: 3. The CDR3 runs to 13 residues. Germline assignment: CDR1 MNHNY and CDR2 SVGAGI (reference sequence). Sequencing used immunoSEQ multiplex PCR; TCRdb keeps in-frame clones, though not all of them. The sample yields 3,000 to 3,500 clones, less than 65% seen once. The rearrangement links TRBV6-6 to TRBJ1-2; 11 bases agree with TRBD1. The TCR was taken from a woman aged 50 to 65 without celiac disease. Sequenced: lymphocytes from the gut lamina propria. CDR3 sequence (DNA): TGTGCCAGCAGCCGGGACAGGGGGAATGGCTACACCTTC. Its translation: CASSRDRGNGYTF.